This T cell receptor beta chain was sequenced during a study of blood T cell repertoires in COVID-19. For the study at large: The samples span acute and convalescent COVID-19 from the United States, Italy and Spain. Sources were T cells, B-cell-depleted T cells, or PBMCs; the material itself was cDNA or gDNA.

Losses at the gene ends were 6 bases for V and 2 bases for J; bases not matched to a gene: 4. This CDR3 has 13 residues. Germline values: CDR1 KGHSH, CDR2 LQKENI. TCRdb keeps only in-frame clones here, not all; method: immunoSEQ multiplex PCR. The table lists nearly 110,000 clones, around 89% of them singletons. The genes are TRBV18 and TRBJ2-7, with 7 bases fitting TRBD1. The sequence derives from a middle-aged man with active or convalescent COVID-19. The material sequenced was peripheral blood. The CDR3 loop is CASSLTGTYEQYF. The CDR3 region has the DNA TGTGCCAGCTCTTTGACAGGGACCTACGAGCAGTACTTC.